These 18 T cell receptor beta chains came from one sample sequenced in a study of control samples from healthy donors and cancer patients. Some clones are missing from TCRdb's copy, which holds only in-frame ones; the method was immunoSEQ multiplex PCR. The table includes approximately 150,000 clones, approximately 90% detected once. Sequencing was done on a sample of blood. The source is a woman in her twenties or thirties in good health.

This chain links TRBV12-3 or TRBV12-4 with TRBJ2-3; D is possibly TRBD2 (5 bases). V dropped 6 bases and J dropped 4 bases, with 11 bases sitting between them. The CDR3 totals 13 residues. The CDR3 loop is CASSLTLADTQYF. Here the CDR3 DNA reads TGTGCCAGCAGCCTGACACTAGCAGATACGCAGTATTTT.

The chain uses TRBV5-6 and TRBJ1-1; D is undetermined. Trimming took off 0 bases at V and 7 bases at J, with 13 bases between the two ends. The CDR3 consists of 14 residues. Germline loops: CDR1 SGHDT, CDR2 YYEEEE. CDR3 sequence: CASSLGTAVSEAFF. In DNA, the CDR3 is TGTGCCAGCAGCTTGGGGACCGCGGTTAGTGAAGCTTTCTTT.

This chain links TRBV4-2 with TRBJ1-4; no clear D. Trimming pared 4 bases from V and 8 bases from J, leaving 11 bases between. The CDR3 totals 13 residues. Germline CDR1 reads LGHNA; CDR2 reads YNFKEQ. The CDR3 loop is CASSLGQEEKLFF. The DNA for the CDR3 is TGTGCCAGCAGCCTTGGGCAAGAAGAAAAACTGTTTTTT.

The chain couples TRBV5-1 to TRBJ1-6; no firm D call. Germline values: CDR1 SGHRS, CDR2 YFSETQ. The CDR3 is 15 amino acids. The ends were cut back, 4 bases at V and 0 bases at J, with 8 bases in the middle. CDR3 loop: CASSIDNSYNSPLHF. The CDR3 nucleotides read TGCGCCAGCAGCATTGACAACTCCTATAATTCACCCCTCCACTTT.

This sequence joins TRBV7-9 and TRBJ2-5, with D tentatively TRBD2 (7 bases). The CDR3 totals 14 residues. V was shortened by 5 bases and J by 2 bases, with 12 bases between the two germline ends. Germline CDR1 SEHNR, CDR2 FQNEAQ (reference sequence). CDR3 DNA sequence: TGTGCCAGCAGCGAACAGGGACTACAAGAGACCCAGTACTTC. Protein product: CASSEQGLQETQYF.

The rearrangement joins TRBV5-1 to TRBJ2-5, with 11 bases lining up with TRBD2. The CDR3 length is 16 residues. V lost 1 base and J lost 4; bases outside the gene matches: 6. Germline V gene lookup returns CDR1 SGHRS and CDR2 YFSETQ. CDR3 residues: CASSLLLAGEGETQYF. The CDR3 DNA is TGCGCCAGCAGCTTGCTACTAGCGGGAGAGGGAGAGACCCAGTACTTC.

In its sample, this clone was seen once. The chain uses TRBV6-5 and TRBJ2-7; 9 positions agree with TRBD1. This CDR3 is 15 amino acids long. Per the germline V gene, CDR1 is MNHEY and CDR2 is SVGAGI. V was clipped by 4 bases and J by 2 bases; unmatched bases: 6. The CDR3 here is CASSSPRTGAYEQYF. The CDR3, as DNA: TGTGCCAGCAGTTCCCCTCGGACAGGGGCCTACGAGCAGTACTTC.

The gene calls are TRBV5-4 and TRBJ2-7; 15 bases are a match to TRBD2. V lost 0 bases and J lost 2; bases outside the gene matches: 12. Germline CDR1 SGHNT, CDR2 YYREEE (reference sequence). The CDR3 spans 20 residues. CDR3 loop: CASSLAPGLAGGTVTYEQYF. CDR3 sequence (DNA): TGTGCCAGCAGCTTGGCCCCGGGACTAGCGGGAGGAACCGTCACCTACGAGCAGTACTTC.

The genes are TRBV19 and TRBJ1-1, with D perhaps matching TRBD1 (5 bases). Germline CDR1 reads LNHDA; CDR2 reads SQIVND (reference sequence). Trimming cost V 6 bases and J 4 bases, with 21 bases left between them. This CDR3 contains 16 residues. The chain's CDR3 is CASSLTAGSSTTEAFF. The CDR3 DNA is TGTGCCAGTAGCCTCACGGCAGGGTCATCGACCACTGAAGCTTTCTTT.

The chain carries TRBV18 and TRBJ2-7, with unresolved D. Trimming removed 0 bases at V and 4 bases at J, with 4 bases between. This CDR3 contains 12 residues. Germline assignment: CDR1 KGHSH and CDR2 LQKENI. The CDR3 sequence is CASSPPGYEQYF. The CDR3 DNA follows: TGTGCCAGCTCACCACCTGGGTACGAGCAGTACTTC.

This clone was detected once. The chain links TRBV7-9 to TRBJ2-1; no clear D. Germline CDR1 is SEHNR and CDR2 is FQNEAQ (reference sequence). This CDR3 contains 15 residues. V lost 4 bases and J lost 4, with 14 bases in between. The CDR3 region is CASSSGPPPYNEQFF. The CDR3 nucleotides are TGTGCCAGCAGCTCCGGGCCCCCACCGTACAATGAGCAGTTCTTC.

This chain links TRBV5-4 with TRBJ2-5; a weak D match, TRBD1 (7 bases). This CDR3 comprises 15 residues. CDR1 is SGHNT and CDR2 is YYREEE in the germline V gene (reference sequence). Between the trimmed V and J ends, which lost 4 bases and 5 bases, there was a span of 18 bases. Here the CDR3 DNA reads TGTGCCAGCAGCCCCGACAGGGAGGTGGGCGAGACCCAGTACTTC. Protein sequence: CASSPDREVGETQYF.

This chain links TRBV24-1 with TRBJ2-3, with no clear D. The germline gives CDR1 KGHDR, CDR2 SFDVKD. This CDR3 is 14 amino acids long. V lost 3 bases and J lost 2, with 8 bases in between. The CDR3: CATSDPRATDTQYF. As DNA, the CDR3 is TGTGCCACCAGTGATCCGCGAGCCACAGATACGCAGTATTTT.

The gene calls are TRBV18 and TRBJ1-1; TRBD1 might be the D (6 bases). Germline CDR1 reads KGHSH; CDR2 reads LQKENI. V was cut by 3 bases and J by 0 bases, with 14 bases left in between. The CDR3 length is 16 residues. CDR3 sequence: CASSPGAQVMNTEAFF. In DNA form, the CDR3 reads TGTGCCAGCTCACCGGGGGCACAGGTGATGAACACTGAAGCTTTCTTT.

V is TRBV6-5 and J is TRBJ1-5, with TRBD1 matching over 7 bases. The germline CDR1 and CDR2 sequences are MNHEY and SVGAGI. This CDR3 has 15 residues. Trimming removed 8 bases from V and 0 bases from J; junction bases left unmatched: 7. CDR3: CASYTGTASNQPQHF. CDR3 DNA sequence: TGTGCCAGCTATACCGGGACAGCTAGCAATCAGCCCCAGCATTTT.

The CDR3 loop reads CASSEGRGNYGYTF. The CDR3 DNA sequence: TGTGCCAGCAGTGAGGGCAGGGGAAACTATGGCTACACCTTC. The genes are TRBV2 and TRBJ1-2, with D possibly TRBD1 on 6 matching bases. The CDR3 covers 14 residues. Germline V gene lookup returns CDR1 SNHLY and CDR2 FYNNEI. The germline V and J ends were trimmed by 3 bases and 2 bases, with 10 bases remaining between them.

A single count supports this clone. The chain recombines TRBV28 with TRBJ2-3; 7 nucleotides align to TRBD2. This CDR3 has 14 residues. Germline lookup yields CDR1 MDHEN and CDR2 SYDVKM. The junction had 4 bases not matched to a gene; V was cut back by 3 bases and J by 4 bases. The CDR3: CASSLNSGADTQYF. In DNA form, the CDR3 reads TGTGCCAGCAGTTTGAACAGCGGGGCAGATACGCAGTATTTT.

This chain connects TRBV9 to TRBJ2-3, with D unclear. V lost 4 bases to trimming and J lost 4 bases, with 10 bases between them. CDR1 is SGDLS and CDR2 is YYNGEE in the germline V gene. The CDR3 has 13 amino acids. CDR3 nucleotide sequence: TGTGCCAGCAGCCCTAACACGGCAGATACGCAGTATTTT. As protein: CASSPNTADTQYF.